Below are 23 T cell receptor beta chains sequenced from a single sample in a study of T-cell reconstitution after alpha-beta-depleted transplantation in children. Library preparation (for TCRbeta) was performed with unique molecular identifiers. TCRdb fed the PCR reads into MiXCR, producing one record per CDR3 protein. The sample lists around 410,000 distinct CDR3 sequences, under 13% occurring once. The specimen comprised PBMCs from the stem cell graft donor, sampled from the stem cell graft. All receptors come from a human donor who donated a stem cell graft to a child with acute myeloid leukemia.

The rearrangement links TRBV5-1 to TRBJ2-1; TRBD1 aligns across 7 bases. CDR1 is SGHRS and CDR2 is YFSETQ in the germline V gene. V was clipped by 1 base and J by 5 bases; unmatched bases: 3. The CDR3 sequence is 14 residues long. The CDR3 protein is CASSLYRGNNEQFF. The DNA for the CDR3 is TGCGCCAGCAGCTTGTACAGGGGAAACAATGAGCAGTTCTTC.

This clonotype was counted many times. This chain connects TRBV10-3 to TRBJ2-5; unclear D gene. Germline V gene lookup returns CDR1 ENHRY and CDR2 SYGVKD. The germline V and J ends were trimmed by 2 bases and 2 bases, with 6 bases remaining between them. CDR3 size: 13 residues. The CDR3 DNA reads as TGTGCCATCAGTGAGCTTGGGCAAGAGACCCAGTACTTC. The encoded protein is CAISELGQETQYF.

This clonotype was counted a few times. V gene TRBV12-3 or TRBV12-4 combines with J gene TRBJ2-1; 7 bases map to TRBD2. The length of the CDR3 is 16 residues. The V segment lost 5 bases and the J segment 1 base; nucleotides outside the gene matches: 8. As DNA, the CDR3 is TGTGCCAGCAGTATCCTTAGCGGGTTTTCCTACAATGAGCAGTTCTTC. This codes for CASSILSGFSYNEQFF.

This clonotype was seen a handful of times. The chain employs TRBV12-3 or TRBV12-4 and TRBJ2-2, with 15 bases lining up with TRBD2. CDR3 length: 16 amino acids. V lost 6 bases and J lost 5; bases outside the gene matches: 4. The CDR3 reads CASSTGTSGGTGELFF. The CDR3 DNA sequence: TGTGCCAGCAGCACCGGGACTAGCGGGGGGACCGGGGAGCTGTTTTTT.

The rearrangement joins TRBV28 to TRBJ2-3; the match to TRBD2 covers 9 bases. Germline loops: CDR1 MDHEN, CDR2 SYDVKM. J was trimmed by 3 bases and V by 4 bases; bases with no gene match: 8. The CDR3 has 16 residues. CDR3 sequence (DNA): TGTGCCAGCAGTTCTTCCGCGGCGGGAGGGACAGATACGCAGTATTTT. This sequence encodes CASSSSAAGGTDTQYF.

This clonotype was counted only a few times. This chain links TRBV20-1 with TRBJ2-1; the match to TRBD2 covers 11 bases. The J segment lost 4 bases and the V segment lost 4 bases, leaving 3 bases of the junction unmatched. Germline V gene lookup returns CDR1 DFQATT and CDR2 SNEGSKA (reference sequence). The CDR3 is made up of 14 amino acids. CDR3 DNA sequence: TGCAGTGCTATTAGCGGGGGGGCGTACAATGAGCAGTTCTTC. It encodes CSAISGGAYNEQFF.

The chain has TRBV10-3 and TRBJ1-1; D possibly corresponds to TRBD1 (5 bases). The CDR3 extends over 15 amino acids. From germline, CDR1 is ENHRY and CDR2 SYGVKD. The ends were cut back, 1 base at V and 1 base at J, with 10 bases in the middle. In DNA form, the CDR3 reads TGTGCCATCAGTGAGTTAGACAGAAAGAACACTGAAGCTTTCTTT. Translating gives CAISELDRKNTEAFF.

This chain connects TRBV30 to TRBJ2-1, with D unclear. Germline V CDR1 and CDR2: GTSNPN, SVGIG (reference sequence). The length of the CDR3 is 14 residues. Trimming removed 1 base from V and 1 base from J, with 8 bases in between. The CDR3 here is CAWSEDGSYNEQFF. The CDR3 nucleotides read TGTGCCTGGAGTGAGGACGGATCCTACAATGAGCAGTTCTTC.

The chain links TRBV10-1 to TRBJ1-1, with D maybe TRBD1 (5 bases). This CDR3 has 15 amino acids. The germline V gene has CDR1 WNHNN and CDR2 SYGVQD (reference sequence). Trimming cost V 10 bases and J 3 bases, with 21 bases left between them. Written as DNA, the CDR3 is TGCGCCATCCGGGGGGTTCGGGGTCAAGACACTGAAGCTTTCTTT. This gives the protein CAIRGVRGQDTEAFF.

This clonotype showed up just a few times. The chain couples TRBV7-9 to TRBJ1-2; 8 bases map to TRBD1. Per germline, CDR1 SEHNR and CDR2 FQNEAQ (reference sequence). J lost 6 bases, V lost 5 bases, and 17 bases had no gene match. The CDR3 consists of 17 residues. The CDR3 sequence is CASSPEVTGAPRNGYTF. The CDR3 coding sequence is TGTGCCAGCAGCCCGGAGGTGACAGGGGCCCCGAGGAATGGCTACACCTTC.

The chain employs TRBV25-1 and TRBJ1-5; D uncertain. V was shortened by 1 base and J by 0 bases, with 4 bases between the two germline ends. There are 14 residues in the CDR3. Germline lookup yields CDR1 MGHDK and CDR2 SYGVNS. This chain's CDR3 is CASSEWFSNQPQHF. The CDR3 DNA reads TGTGCCAGCAGTGAATGGTTTAGCAATCAGCCCCAGCATTTT.

The CDR3 region has the DNA TGTGCCAGCAGCCAAGATTGGGCATCAGCGGGGCCCTACAATGAGCAGTTCTTC. Encoded protein: CASSQDWASAGPYNEQFF. This chain uses TRBV3-1 with TRBJ2-1; 7 nucleotides match TRBD2. This CDR3 has 18 residues. Germline assignment: CDR1 LGHDT and CDR2 YNNKEL (reference sequence). V was pared by 0 bases and J by 2 bases, with 10 bases of the junction left unmatched.

In this sample, this clonotype turned up many times. This chain uses TRBV7-9 with TRBJ1-1, with D perhaps TRBD1 (6 bases). The CDR3 contains 13 residues. V was trimmed by 1 base and J by 8 bases, leaving 11 bases between them. In germline, CDR1 is SEHNR, CDR2 FQNEAQ (reference sequence). CDR3 coding DNA: TGTGCCAGCAGCTTAGTGGTACAGGGAGAAGCTTTCTTT. Its translation is CASSLVVQGEAFF.

This chain joins TRBV3-1 and TRBJ2-3, with 7 positions matching TRBD2. Germline V lookup: CDR1 LGHDT, CDR2 YNNKEL (reference sequence). CDR3 length: 19 amino acids. The ends lost 1 base at V and 2 bases at J; junction bases unmatched: 15. In DNA, the CDR3 is TGTGCCAGCAGCCAAGTTCTTTGGGAGGAGCGGGATCCCACAGATACGCAGTATTTT. Translated: CASSQVLWEERDPTDTQYF.

This rearrangement joins TRBV6-5 to TRBJ2-5; a possible D gene is TRBD1 (6 bases). Germline assignment: CDR1 MNHEY and CDR2 SVGAGI. The germline V and J ends were trimmed by 2 bases and 4 bases, with 17 bases remaining between them. CDR3 length: 16 amino acids. The CDR3, as DNA: TGTGCCAGCAGTTACCGCGACAGTCCCAGGGGAGAGACCCAGTACTTC. This translates into CASSYRDSPRGETQYF.

Many counts were recorded for this clonotype. CDR3 in amino acids: CASSVVPNTEAFF. The CDR3 DNA sequence: TGTGCCAGCAGCGTAGTTCCAAACACTGAAGCTTTCTTT. The gene calls are TRBV9 and TRBJ1-1; D is unclear. Germline CDR1 is SGDLS and CDR2 is YYNGEE. V shed 0 bases and J shed 2 bases, with 5 bases lying between them. The CDR3 length is 13 residues. The full variable domain, in which reference TRBV9 and TRBJ1-1 provide the parts outside the CDR3, is DSGVTQTPKHLITATGQRVTLRCSPRSGDLSVYWYQQSLDQGLQFLIQYYNGEERAKGNILERFSAQQFPDLHSELNLSSLELGDSALYFCASSVVPNTEAFFGQGTRLTVV.

The rearrangement links TRBV23-1 to TRBJ2-3; 10 nucleotides align to TRBD2. TRBV23-1 is noted as an ORF with a role that remains uncertain. The CDR3 is made up of 17 amino acids. Trimming removed 1 base from V and 7 bases from J; junction bases left unmatched: 11. CDR3 bases: TGCGCCAGCAGTCAATTCCCTAGCGGGGGCATAGGAAATACGCAGTATTTT. This translates into CASSQFPSGGIGNTQYF.

This clonotype has only a few counts. This chain links TRBV9 with TRBJ2-1, with 7 bases that match TRBD2. This CDR3 region has 15 residues. Trimming took 0 bases from V and 1 from J; bases not matched to a gene: 1. The germline V gene has CDR1 SGDLS and CDR2 YYNGEE. CDR3 DNA: TGTGCCAGCAGCGTAGGGCGGGGGTCCTACAATGAGCAGTTCTTC. Translating gives CASSVGRGSYNEQFF.

A few counts support this clonotype. CDR3 protein: CATSRGGRVSYNEQFF. Here the CDR3 DNA reads TGTGCCACCAGCAGAGGCGGGAGGGTCTCCTACAATGAGCAGTTCTTC. This chain links TRBV15 with TRBJ2-1, with TRBD2 matching 9 bases. Germline loops: CDR1 LNHNV, CDR2 YYDKDF (reference sequence). CDR3 length equals 16 residues. Losses at the gene ends were 1 base for V and 0 bases for J; bases not matched to a gene: 1. The full variable domain, its missing parts supplied by reference TRBV15 and TRBJ2-1, is DAMVIQNPRYQVTQFGKPVTLSCSQTLNHNVMYWYQQKSSQAPKLLFHYYDKDFNNEADTPDNFQSRRPNTSFCFLDIRSPGLGDTAMYLCATSRGGRVSYNEQFFGPGTRLTVL.

In its sample, this clonotype was seen a few times. The V gene is TRBV5-5, the J gene TRBJ2-5, with D maybe TRBD2 (5 bases). The CDR3 is 15 amino acids. V was shortened by 2 bases and J by 5 bases, with 16 bases between the two germline ends. The V gene's germline CDR1 is SGHKS and CDR2 YYEKEE (reference sequence). The CDR3 nucleotides read TGTGCCAGCAGCTTTGAAAGGGTTCGAGGGGAGACCCAGTACTTC. Protein sequence: CASSFERVRGETQYF. Variable domain in full (rest from reference TRBV5-5 and TRBJ2-5): DAGVTQSPTHLIKTRGQQVTLRCSPISGHKSVSWYQQVLGQGPQFIFQYYEKEERGRGNFPDRFSARQFPNYSSELNVNALLLGDSALYLCASSFERVRGETQYFGPGTRLLVL.

This clonotype appeared many times. The V call is TRBV15, the J call TRBJ1-1; 8 bases are a match to TRBD1. There are 16 residues in the CDR3. Trimming cost V 0 bases and J 1 base; bases outside gene matches: 4. Germline V gene sequence: CDR1 LNHNV, CDR2 YYDKDF (reference sequence). CDR3 amino acids: CATSRDYGTGNTEAFF. The CDR3 region has the DNA TGTGCCACCAGCAGAGATTACGGGACAGGGAACACTGAAGCTTTCTTT. Full variable domain (missing parts from reference TRBV15 and TRBJ1-1): DAMVIQNPRYQVTQFGKPVTLSCSQTLNHNVMYWYQQKSSQAPKLLFHYYDKDFNNEADTPDNFQSRRPNTSFCFLDIRSPGLGDTAMYLCATSRDYGTGNTEAFFGQGTRLTVV.

In regard to this clonotype: At one end the junction does not follow the germline gene, possibly because of a read error. The J gene is TRBJ2-3, the V gene TRBV7-9; weak D call: TRBD1 (6 bases). This CDR3 comprises 15 residues. Germline-derived CDR1 and CDR2 are SEHNR and FQNEAQ (reference sequence). CDR3: CATSRGPGSTDTQYF. As DNA, the CDR3 is TGTGCCACCAGCAGGGGCCCCGGGAGCACAGATACGCAGTATTTT. Full variable domain (outside the CDR3, taken from reference TRBV7-9 and TRBJ2-3): DTGVSQNPRHKITKRGQNVTFRCDPISEHNRLYWYRQTLGQGPEFLTYFQNEAQLEKSRLLSDRFSAERPKGSFSTLEIQRTEQGDSAMYLCATSRGPGSTDTQYFGPGTRLTVL.

This clonotype was observed many times. The chain combines TRBV6-1 with TRBJ2-1; a weak D match, TRBD1 (5 bases). CDR3 length: 14 residues. The V gene lost 7 bases and the J gene lost 7 bases, with 17 bases spanning the gap. Germline CDR1 is MNHNS and CDR2 is SASEGT. The CDR3 is CASTLEGVWNEQFF. CDR3 nucleotides: TGTGCCAGCACCCTAGAAGGGGTTTGGAATGAGCAGTTCTTC.